Sequencing of this TCR beta chain was carried out in a study of blood T cell repertoires in COVID-19. Study-level information: Collection of acute and convalescent COVID-19 samples took place in the United States, Italy and Spain.

Germline CDR1 is SGHTA and CDR2 is FQGNSA. This CDR3 spans 13 amino acids. Trimming took 2 bases from V and 4 from J, leaving 6 bases between them. Libraries were prepared by immunoSEQ multiplex PCR; TCRdb keeps only in-frame clonotypes and omits some of them. This sample carries about 410,000 clones, around nine tenths of them seen once, and the ten largest clones take roughly 1.4%. The genes are TRBV7-2 and TRBJ1-3; the D is unclear. The TCR was taken from a woman aged 40 to 50 with COVID-19, enrolled during active disease. The sample taken for sequencing was peripheral blood. This CDR3 is CASSLKQGNTIYF. CDR3 DNA: TGTGCCAGCAGCTTAAAACAGGGAAACACCATATATTTT.